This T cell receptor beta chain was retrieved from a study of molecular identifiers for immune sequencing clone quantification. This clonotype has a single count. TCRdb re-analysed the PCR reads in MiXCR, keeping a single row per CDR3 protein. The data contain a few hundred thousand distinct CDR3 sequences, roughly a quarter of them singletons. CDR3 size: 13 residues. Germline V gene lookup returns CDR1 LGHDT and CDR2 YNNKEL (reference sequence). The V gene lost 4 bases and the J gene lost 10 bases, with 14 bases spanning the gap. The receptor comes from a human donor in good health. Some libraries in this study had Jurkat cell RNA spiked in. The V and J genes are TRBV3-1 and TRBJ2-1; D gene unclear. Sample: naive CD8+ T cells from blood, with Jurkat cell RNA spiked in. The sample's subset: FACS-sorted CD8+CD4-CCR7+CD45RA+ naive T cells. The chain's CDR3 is CASSPISVQEQFF. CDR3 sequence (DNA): TGTGCCAGCAGCCCCATCTCAGTCCAGGAGCAGTTCTTC.